These 21 T cell receptor beta chains were sequenced from one sample in a study of control samples from healthy donors and cancer patients. Clones were sequenced by immunoSEQ multiplex PCR, and TCRdb holds only the in-frame ones, with some missing. The repertoire has some 150,000 clones, around 95% of them found once; the top ten carry 4.1%. Source material: blood. The receptors derive from a woman aged 60 to 75 in good health.

The J gene is TRBJ2-5, the V gene TRBV27; TRBD1 agrees at 7 bases. Germline CDR1 MNHEY, CDR2 SMNVEV (reference sequence). With V trimmed by 6 bases and J by 5 bases, 15 bases remained unmatched. The CDR3 has 16 amino acids. This CDR3 is CASRSTPGTAYETQYF. DNA for the CDR3: TGTGCCAGCAGATCAACCCCCGGGACAGCCTATGAGACCCAGTACTTC.

CDR3 DNA sequence: TGTGCCAGCAGCCAGAGATTGGACAGTCCGAACACCGGGGAGCTGTTTTTT. Amino acids: CASSQRLDSPNTGELFF. V is TRBV9 and J is TRBJ2-2; D may be TRBD1 (6 bases). CDR1 and CDR2 (germline): SGDLS, YYNGEE. The germline V and J ends were trimmed by 4 bases and 0 bases, with 16 bases remaining between them. The CDR3 is made up of 17 amino acids.

The gene calls are TRBV13 and TRBJ1-3; D is unresolved. The CDR3 sequence is 14 residues long. Trimming left V 2 bases short and J 2 bases short, with 7 bases between. CDR1 is PRHDT, CDR2 FYEKMQ, per germline (reference sequence). CDR3 bases: TGTGCCAGCAGCTTACGGACGCCTGGAAACACCATATATTTT. Amino acid sequence: CASSLRTPGNTIYF.

The V call is TRBV30, the J call TRBJ1-2, with D perhaps TRBD1 (5 bases). The CDR3 length is 11 residues. CDR1 is GTSNPN and CDR2 is SVGIG in the germline V gene (reference sequence). V was trimmed by 0 bases and J by 6 bases, leaving 5 bases between them. In DNA form, the CDR3 reads TGTGCCTGGAGTGTAGGGGATGGCTACACCTTC. Translated, it gives CAWSVGDGYTF. Looking up the rest from reference TRBV30 and TRBJ1-2 gives the full variable domain: SQTIHQWPATLVQPVGSPLSLECTVEGTSNPNLYWYRQAAGRGLQLLFYSVGIGQISSEVPQNLSASRPQDRQFILSSKKLLLSDSGFYLCAWSVGDGYTFGSGTRLTVV.

The chain carries TRBV12-3 or TRBV12-4 and TRBJ1-2; 7 nucleotides match TRBD1. The CDR3 length is 13 residues. The J segment lost 2 bases and the V segment lost 4 bases, leaving 1 base of the junction unmatched. CDR3 protein: CASSWDRNYGYTF. Written as DNA, the CDR3 is TGTGCCAGCAGTTGGGACAGAAACTATGGCTACACCTTC.

This chain uses TRBV7-2 with TRBJ2-7; D is ambiguous. The CDR3 covers 14 residues. Germline V gene lookup returns CDR1 SGHTA and CDR2 FQGNSA. With 1 base removed from V and 3 bases from J, the gap between germline ends came to 10 bases. The CDR3 here is CASSLELWGYEQYF. The CDR3 DNA sequence: TGTGCCAGCAGCTTAGAACTTTGGGGCTACGAGCAGTACTTC.

This clone appeared a single time. The gene calls are TRBV27 and TRBJ1-5; TRBD1 matches 8 bases. J lost 7 bases, V lost 3 bases, and 8 bases had no gene match. Germline V lookup: CDR1 MNHEY, CDR2 SMNVEV (reference sequence). CDR3 length: 15 amino acids. CDR3 protein: CASSFGRGPNQPQHF. CDR3 DNA: TGTGCCAGCAGTTTCGGCAGGGGGCCCAACCAGCCCCAGCATTTT.

The J gene is TRBJ1-2, the V gene TRBV4-3; 8 bases agree with TRBD1. The CDR3 is 17 amino acids. Germline CDR1 LGHNA, CDR2 YSLEER. The ends lost 6 bases at V and 6 bases at J; junction bases unmatched: 18. CDR3 nucleotides: TGCGCCAGCAGGGATTTATCGGCGACAGGGGAGGCGGATGGCTACACCTTC. This translates into CASRDLSATGEADGYTF.

The chain employs TRBV13 and TRBJ1-2, with 9 bases lining up with TRBD1. The CDR3 has 17 amino acids. CDR1 and CDR2 (germline): PRHDT, FYEKMQ (reference sequence). J lost 9 bases, V lost 0 bases, and 14 bases had no gene match. The CDR3 loop reads CASSLGDRGRQLTSYTF. In DNA form, the CDR3 reads TGTGCCAGCAGCTTAGGGGACAGGGGCCGGCAGTTGACGAGCTACACCTTC.

The chain has TRBV7-2 and TRBJ2-1, with TRBD1 matching 8 bases. The CDR3 totals 14 residues. Germline-derived CDR1 and CDR2 are SGHTA and FQGNSA. With V trimmed by 7 bases and J by 5 bases, 7 bases remained unmatched. The CDR3 spells CASMRDRTNNEQFF. In DNA form, the CDR3 reads TGTGCCAGCATGCGGGACAGGACGAACAATGAGCAGTTCTTC. Drawing the rest from reference TRBV7-2 and TRBJ2-1, the complete variable domain is GAGVSQSPSNKVTEKGKDVELRCDPISGHTALYWYRQSLGQGLEFLIYFQGNSAPDKSGLPSDRFSAERTGGSVSTLTIQRTQQEDSAVYLCASMRDRTNNEQFFGPGTRLTVL.

The V gene is TRBV19, the J gene TRBJ2-1, with 10 bases aligning to TRBD2. The ends lost 11 bases at V and 6 bases at J; junction bases unmatched: 13. From germline, CDR1 is LNHDA and CDR2 SQIVND (reference sequence). This CDR3 has 15 amino acids. The CDR3 sequence: CAVTGGGTSVNEQFF. The CDR3 DNA sequence: TGTGCCGTGACCGGGGGGGGGACTAGCGTCAATGAGCAGTTCTTC.

This chain links TRBV18 with TRBJ2-7; D might be TRBD1 (6 bases). The CDR3 spans 15 residues. The germline V gene encodes CDR1 KGHSH and CDR2 LQKENI. With 2 bases removed from V and 6 bases from J, the gap between germline ends came to 17 bases. CDR3 in amino acids: CASSPMDSASGEQYF. The CDR3 region has the DNA TGTGCCAGCTCACCAATGGACAGCGCCTCCGGCGAGCAGTACTTC.

This rearrangement joins TRBV27 to TRBJ1-2, with a possible D match to TRBD1 (6 bases). Trimming pared 1 base from V and 8 bases from J, leaving 14 bases between. Germline CDR1 is MNHEY and CDR2 is SMNVEV (reference sequence). The CDR3 runs 14 residues. Written as DNA, the CDR3 is TGTGCCAGCAGTTTATTTTCTACAGGGACCGGCTACACCTTC. Its protein product is CASSLFSTGTGYTF.

This rearrangement joins TRBV5-1 to TRBJ1-5; 10 bases match TRBD1. This CDR3 region has 15 residues. In germline, CDR1 is SGHRS, CDR2 YFSETQ. Germline trimming cut 0 bases from V and 8 bases from J; bases unmatched to any gene: 5. The CDR3 is CASSLAGTGEEPQHF. CDR3 coding DNA: TGCGCCAGCAGCTTGGCGGGGACAGGGGAGGAGCCCCAGCATTTT.

This chain's CDR3 is CASSLFERAGGYGYTF. Here the CDR3 DNA reads TGTGCCAGCAGCTTATTCGAGAGGGCGGGGGGCTATGGCTACACCTTC. The rearrangement links TRBV7-8 to TRBJ1-2; perhaps TRBD1 as D (5 bases). Germline values: CDR1 SGHVS, CDR2 FQNEAQ. This CDR3 is 16 amino acids long. Between the trimmed V and J ends, which lost 2 bases and 4 bases, there was a span of 17 bases.

The chain carries TRBV9 and TRBJ2-1; 10 nucleotides agree with TRBD2. The CDR3 length is 12 residues. V shed 4 bases, J shed 14 bases, and the junction held 6 bases outside the gene matches. Germline lookup yields CDR1 SGDLS and CDR2 YYNGEE. The CDR3 sequence is CASSSLAGKEFF. The DNA for the CDR3 is TGTGCCAGCAGCTCACTAGCGGGGAAGGAGTTCTTC.

The chain couples TRBV18 to TRBJ2-7; D unclear. The V and J ends lost 2 bases and 2 bases respectively, with 10 bases between them. Germline CDR1 is KGHSH and CDR2 is LQKENI. The length of the CDR3 is 14 residues. The CDR3 region is CASSPGVAAYEQYF. In DNA, the CDR3 is TGTGCCAGCTCACCAGGGGTCGCAGCCTACGAGCAGTACTTC.

The chain joins TRBV18 to TRBJ2-5; the match to TRBD1 covers 8 bases. The CDR3 extends over 16 amino acids. The V gene end was trimmed by 3 bases and the J gene end by 4 bases; junction bases not matched to a gene: 10. CDR1 KGHSH and CDR2 LQKENI come from the germline V gene. CDR3 nucleotide sequence: TGTGCCAGCTCACCCCCAGGACAGGGAAGAATAGAGACCCAGTACTTC. Encoded protein: CASSPPGQGRIETQYF.

This chain uses TRBV6-5 with TRBJ2-1, with D tentatively TRBD2 (5 bases). V was clipped by 6 bases and J by 0 bases, with 12 bases between them. From germline, CDR1 is MNHEY and CDR2 SVGAGI. There are 15 residues in the CDR3. CDR3 loop: CASRGDGNSYNEQFF. The CDR3 DNA follows: TGTGCCAGCAGGGGAGATGGCAACTCCTACAATGAGCAGTTCTTC.

Here the CDR3 reads CASSLDREQFF. CDR3 nucleotides: TGTGCCAGCAGTTTGGACAGGGAGCAGTTCTTC. This chain connects TRBV12-3 or TRBV12-4 to TRBJ2-1; 7 nucleotides align to TRBD1. This CDR3 spans 11 amino acids. The J segment lost 10 bases and the V segment lost 3 bases, leaving 0 bases of the junction unmatched.

In DNA, the CDR3 is TGTGCCAGCAGCTCGTTAGGGGTGTTCTATGGCTACACCTTC. As protein: CASSSLGVFYGYTF. The genes are TRBV7-2 and TRBJ1-2, with D possibly being TRBD1 (5 bases). The CDR3 extends over 14 amino acids. Trimming shortened V by 4 bases and J by 4 bases, and 13 bases separated the two germline ends. From germline, CDR1 is SGHTA and CDR2 FQGNSA.